This T cell receptor beta chain was obtained from a study of metastatic and nonmetastatic thyroid tumors. No patient received treatment before thyroid surgery. As handled by the study authors: Built for papillary thyroid cancer, a distant-metastasis classifier drew on CDR3 differences across clinicopathological groups. MiXCR reprocessed the PCR reads for TCRdb. TCRdb's processing, not the study's, gives the V and J calls here. The sample has 30,000 to 40,000 clones, roughly a quarter seen once; the top ten hold 8% to 10%. This CDR3 has 14 residues. Between the trimmed V and J ends, which lost 3 bases and 0 bases, there was a span of 10 bases. In germline, CDR1 is SGHRS, CDR2 YFSETQ. This clone was detected ten times or more.

The sequencing sample was made of blood. The chain employs TRBV5-1 and TRBJ2-7; D might be TRBD1 (6 bases). This clonotype originated in a female donor with papillary thyroid cancer or a benign thyroid nodule (not recorded which). Some clones in this sample may be carry-over from other donors' samples. CDR3 in amino acids: CASSSGHPSYEQYF. The CDR3 bases are TGCGCCAGCAGCTCGGGACACCCCTCCTACGAGCAGTACTTC.